Each of the 30 T cell receptor beta chains below was sequenced from the same sample in a study of monozygotic twins with inflammatory bowel disease. TCRdb re-called the 5' RACE reads; every CDR3 protein appears as one record, without DNA. Here the sample table reports about 160,000 distinct CDR3 sequences. Sequenced material: blood. These receptors all stem from a human donor with ulcerative colitis or Crohn's disease, or a healthy co-twin of an affected twin (not recorded which).

CDR3 sequence reads: CASSSPSGTSYEQYF. The chain carries TRBV27 and TRBJ2-7; the TCRdb D gene call, TRBD2, has no DNA to confirm it. CDR1 and CDR2 (germline): MNHEY, SMNVEV (reference sequence). This CDR3 contains 15 residues.

The chain has TRBV18 and TRBJ2-6. The CDR3 runs to 17 residues. Looked up from germline, CDR1 is KGHSH and CDR2 is LQKENI. CDR3 sequence reads: CASSPWTVSSGANVLTF.

The CDR3 is CSVDRAGTDTQYF. The chain carries TRBV29-1 and TRBJ2-3; with no DNA, the TCRdb D assignment of TRBD1 cannot be verified. This CDR3 region has 13 residues. Germline V gene data show CDR1 as SQVTM and CDR2 as ANQGSEA.

CDR3 sequence reads: CASSAADEQFF. The rearrangement uses TRBV5-1 and TRBJ2-1. The V gene's germline CDR1 is SGHRS and CDR2 YFSETQ. The CDR3 runs to 11 residues.

The CDR3 spells CASSQVAGGYSPLHF. The rearrangement joins TRBV3-1 to TRBJ1-6. The CDR3 loop spans 15 amino acids. CDR1 is LGHDT, CDR2 YNNKEL, per germline (reference sequence).

This sequence joins TRBV3-1 and TRBJ1-1; TCRdb's D gene call, TRBD1, goes unchecked for lack of DNA. The germline gives CDR1 LGHDT, CDR2 YNNKEL (reference sequence). The CDR3 extends over 13 amino acids. CDR3 sequence reads: CASSPNRDTEAFF.

The chain joins TRBV10-3 to TRBJ1-5. The CDR3 contains 17 residues. Germline assignment: CDR1 ENHRY and CDR2 SYGVKD. This chain's CDR3 is CAISESAESLRNQPQHF.

The genes are TRBV5-1 and TRBJ1-4. In germline, CDR1 is SGHRS, CDR2 YFSETQ. The CDR3 has 13 residues. The CDR3 loop reads CASSLGPTRKLFF. Full variable domain (missing parts from reference TRBV5-1 and TRBJ1-4): KAGVTQTPRYLIKTRGQQVTLSCSPISGHRSVSWYQQTPGQGLQFLFEYFSETQRNKGNFPGRFSGRQFSNSRSEMNVSTLELGDSALYLCASSLGPTRKLFFGSGTQLSVL.

The chain joins TRBV5-1 to TRBJ2-6; TCRdb's D gene call, TRBD1, goes unchecked for lack of DNA. The germline CDR1 and CDR2 sequences are SGHRS and YFSETQ. The CDR3 extends over 17 amino acids. CDR3 region: CASSLGTGGSGANVLTF.

V and J are TRBV4-1 and TRBJ1-2; TCRdb designates TRBD1, a call that cannot be tested without DNA. There are 15 residues in the CDR3. Germline V gene lookup returns CDR1 MGHRA and CDR2 YSYEKL. The CDR3 region is CASSQGTGPSYGYTF.

This sequence joins TRBV11-2 and TRBJ2-1; TCRdb indicates TRBD1, and absent DNA this call remains unverified. The CDR3 covers 14 residues. Germline CDR1 is SGHAT and CDR2 is FQNNGV. CDR3 sequence: CASSLDPRGGEQFF.

This sequence joins TRBV5-1 and TRBJ2-7; TCRdb lists TRBD1, though no DNA is available to test this call. The germline V gene encodes CDR1 SGHRS and CDR2 YFSETQ. This CDR3 spans 13 amino acids. CDR3 in amino acids: CASSFDPAYEQYF.

The rearrangement joins TRBV10-3 to TRBJ2-2. This CDR3 spans 13 amino acids. CDR1 and CDR2 from the germline V gene are ENHRY and SYGVKD. This CDR3 is CAISDPNTGELFF.

The chain has TRBV2 and TRBJ2-3; with no DNA, the TCRdb D assignment of TRBD2 cannot be verified. The germline gives CDR1 SNHLY, CDR2 FYNNEI. CDR3 length equals 14 residues. The CDR3 is CASLLAGVGDTQYF.

The CDR3 sequence is CASSAMIRQGGETQYF. The chain recombines TRBV6-1 with TRBJ2-5; TCRdb designates TRBD1, a call that cannot be tested without DNA. Germline loops: CDR1 MNHNS, CDR2 SASEGT. The CDR3 runs to 16 residues.

CDR3 amino acids: CASSGSGETQYF. This chain joins TRBV7-2 and TRBJ2-5. This CDR3 is built from 12 residues. Germline lookup yields CDR1 SGHTA and CDR2 FQGNSA. The variable domain in full, completed from reference TRBV7-2 and TRBJ2-5, reads GAGVSQSPSNKVTEKGKDVELRCDPISGHTALYWYRQSLGQGLEFLIYFQGNSAPDKSGLPSDRFSAERTGGSVSTLTIQRTQQEDSAVYLCASSGSGETQYFGPGTRLLVL.

The genes are TRBV7-2 and TRBJ2-7; TCRdb names TRBD2, which stays unverified in the absence of DNA. In germline, CDR1 is SGHTA, CDR2 FQGNSA. This CDR3 is built from 15 residues. CDR3 region: CASSLRRGAVYEQYF. Combining the CDR3 with reference TRBV7-2 and TRBJ2-7 gives the whole variable domain GAGVSQSPSNKVTEKGKDVELRCDPISGHTALYWYRQSLGQGLEFLIYFQGNSAPDKSGLPSDRFSAERTGGSVSTLTIQRTQQEDSAVYLCASSLRRGAVYEQYFGPGTRLTVT.

The V and J genes are TRBV20-1 and TRBJ2-3. Germline V gene data show CDR1 as DFQATT and CDR2 as SNEGSKA (reference sequence). The CDR3 consists of 15 residues. CDR3: CSAHGNHLSTDTQYF.

The rearrangement uses TRBV5-1 and TRBJ1-4; checking the TCRdb D call of TRBD1 is not possible without DNA. Per the germline V gene, CDR1 is SGHRS and CDR2 is YFSETQ. This CDR3 contains 18 residues. This CDR3 reads CASSLVGQVGGTNEKLFF.

This sequence joins TRBV12-3 or TRBV12-4 and TRBJ2-3; TCRdb lists TRBD2, though no DNA is available to test this call. This CDR3 has 13 amino acids. The CDR3 reads CASLGPHTDTQYF.

The V and J genes are TRBV12-3 or TRBV12-4 and TRBJ1-1; without DNA, the TCRdb call of TRBD1 cannot be checked. The CDR3 covers 13 residues. The CDR3 loop is CASSTGTGREAFF.

CDR3 sequence: CASRQFVGQGIHEQFF. The V and J genes are TRBV11-1 and TRBJ2-1; TCRdb's D gene call, TRBD1, goes unchecked for lack of DNA. Germline V gives CDR1 SGHAT, CDR2 FQDESV (reference sequence). CDR3 length equals 16 residues.

CDR3 protein: CASSADRGVSYEQYF. The chain uses TRBV12-3 or TRBV12-4 and TRBJ2-7; TCRdb designates TRBD1, a call that cannot be tested without DNA. This CDR3 region has 15 residues.

The chain couples TRBV6-5 to TRBJ2-3. This CDR3 has 16 amino acids. CDR1 and CDR2 (germline): MNHEY, SVGAGI. This CDR3 reads CASSYSDSPRTDTQYF.

V is TRBV10-3 and J is TRBJ2-7; lacking DNA, the TRBD2 call made by TCRdb goes unchecked. From germline, CDR1 is ENHRY and CDR2 SYGVKD. The CDR3 runs to 16 residues. The CDR3: CAISDSRGGFVYEQYF.

The chain combines TRBV14 with TRBJ1-1. The CDR3 covers 19 residues. Germline CDR1 and CDR2: SGHDN and FVKESK. CDR3 loop: CASSPLGRNSDFWNTEAFF.

The rearrangement joins TRBV18 to TRBJ2-7; TCRdb's assignment of TRBD1 cannot be checked, as there is no DNA. The germline gives CDR1 KGHSH, CDR2 LQKENI. The CDR3 spans 15 residues. CDR3 in amino acids: CASSPISGGIYEQYF. Filled out from reference TRBV18 and TRBJ2-7, the complete variable domain reads NAGVMQNPRHLVRRRGQEARLRCSPMKGHSHVYWYRQLPEEGLKFMVYLQKENIIDESGMPKERFSAEFPKEGPSILRIQQVVRGDSAAYFCASSPISGGIYEQYFGPGTRLTVT.

V is TRBV24-1 and J is TRBJ2-5. CDR3 length: 14 amino acids. Germline V lookup: CDR1 KGHDR, CDR2 SFDVKD. The CDR3 region is CATSDYVDQETQYF.

V is TRBV7-9 and J is TRBJ1-3. Germline V gene data show CDR1 as SEHNR and CDR2 as FQNEAQ (reference sequence). The CDR3 consists of 15 residues. The CDR3: CASSARANSGNTIYF.

The rearrangement uses TRBV4-1 and TRBJ2-7; TCRdb indicates TRBD2, and absent DNA this call remains unverified. Germline V gene lookup returns CDR1 MGHRA and CDR2 YSYEKL. This CDR3 has 16 amino acids. Here the CDR3 reads CASSQVPSGASYEQYF.